This TCR beta chain is from a study of blood T cell repertoires in COVID-19. The protocol was immunoSEQ multiplex PCR, while the TCRdb copy is restricted to in-frame clones and leaves out a portion. The sample gives approximately 170,000 clones, 84% of which show up once; about 8.6% is in the top ten. Among Cohort 3 donors, those recovered had two negative PCRs, clearance, or symptom resolution. This sequence was found in a woman aged 45-60 years who had recovered from COVID-19. Sample: PBMCs or T cells enriched from blood (not recorded which).

DNA for the CDR3: TGTGCCAGCAGCCAAATCGCAGCGGCGTCTGGGGGCTACACCTTC. This gives the protein CASSQIAAASGGYTF. This chain joins TRBV3-1 (or the pseudogene TRBV3-2) and TRBJ1-2; no reliable D call. Germline values: CDR1 LGHDT, CDR2 YNNKEL (reference sequence). The length of the CDR3 is 15 residues. V dropped 2 bases and J dropped 8 bases, with 18 bases sitting between them.